These T cell receptor beta chains were read from a single sample in a study of CD8 T cells in ankylosing spondylitis. TCRdb reanalysed the 5' RACE reads using MiXCR and keeps one entry per CDR3 protein. The top ten hold roughly 9.1% of the sample, which has 250,000 to 400,000 distinct CDR3 sequences, about 9.9% seen once. The sample consisted of blood, either unsorted or a sorted T cell fraction (not recorded which). The receptors stem from a female donor with ankylosing spondylitis or in good health (not recorded which). CDR3s include the opening cysteine and the closing phenylalanine or tryptophan. The D gene is left open where the match is weak. For some rows the clone size is stated as once, few or many, or as a class when expanded; others skip it.

j_call d_call clone_size v_call cdr3_aa cdr3_nt
TRBJ2-3 TRBD2 few TRBV28 CASSVLADPRTDTQYF TGTGCCAGCAGTGTCCTAGCGGACCCAAGGACAGATACGCAGTATTTT
TRBJ2-2 . many TRBV28 CASSLPVANTGELFF TGTGCCAGCAGTTTACCCGTTGCTAACACCGGGGAGCTGTTTTTT
TRBJ2-2 . many TRBV20-1 CSARDVGATNTGELFF TGCAGTGCTAGAGATGTCGGGGCCACGAACACCGGGGAGCTGTTTTTT
TRBJ1-2 TRBD1 few TRBV6-1 CASSQGAGYGYTF TGTGCCAGCAGTCAGGGGGCAGGCTATGGCTACACCTTC
TRBJ2-3 TRBD2 many TRBV6-4 CASSALAGGPDTQYF TGTGCCAGCAGTGCGCTAGCGGGGGGGCCAGATACGCAGTATTTT
TRBJ2-7 . many TRBV7-2 CASSPDRDTSYEQYF TGTGCCAGCAGCCCGGACCGGGACACTTCCTACGAGCAGTACTTC
TRBJ1-2 . . TRBV5-1 CASSFGQGNYGYTF TGCGCCAGCAGCTTTGGGCAGGGGAACTATGGCTACACCTTC
TRBJ2-7 TRBD2 . TRBV6-4 CASSGGLAGGPRFVNSYEQYF TGTGCCAGCAGTGGAGGACTAGCGGGAGGGCCGAGGTTTGTTAACTCCTACGAGCAGTACTTC
TRBJ1-1 . many TRBV30 CAWRVGLDTEAFF TGTGCCTGGAGGGTGGGACTAGACACTGAAGCTTTCTTT
TRBJ1-5 . . TRBV21-1 CASNHSRDRGNQPQHF TGTGCCAGCAACCACAGCCGGGACAGGGGAAATCAGCCCCAGCATTTT
TRBJ1-2 TRBD1 many TRBV27 CASRITGESRYTF TGTGCCAGCAGAATAACAGGGGAGAGCCGCTACACCTTC
TRBJ1-2 TRBD1 few TRBV20-1 CSARVPGGFGYTF TGCAGTGCTAGAGTTCCAGGGGGTTTTGGCTACACCTTC
TRBJ1-3 . many TRBV29-1 CSVDSRGGAGNTIYF TGCAGCGTTGACAGTCGGGGAGGGGCGGGAAACACCATATATTTT
TRBJ2-2 . few TRBV28 CASRQFANTGELFF TGTGCCAGTCGACAGTTCGCGAACACCGGGGAGCTGTTTTTT
TRBJ1-5 . many TRBV6-5 CASSSPGKRGQPQHF TGTGCCAGCAGTTCCCCGGGGAAACGGGGTCAGCCCCAGCATTTT
TRBJ2-3 . many TRBV20-1 CSALGDTQYF TGCAGTGCTCTGGGGGATACGCAGTATTTT
TRBJ2-1 TRBD2 few TRBV11-2 CASSSGSSGGAYNEQFF TGTGCCAGCAGCTCAGGATCTAGCGGGGGGGCCTACAATGAGCAGTTCTTC
TRBJ1-6 . few TRBV7-2 CASSLASVQEGSPLHF TGTGCCAGCAGCTTAGCGTCGGTGCAGGAGGGGTCACCCCTCCACTTT
TRBJ2-3 . few TRBV5-1 CASRHPSTDTQYF TGCGCCAGCCGCCACCCCAGCACAGATACGCAGTATTTT
TRBJ2-1 . many TRBV5-1 CASSTRAPSSYNEQFF TGCGCCAGCAGCACCAGGGCCCCGAGCTCCTACAATGAGCAGTTCTTC
TRBJ1-1 . few TRBV19 CASFAANTEAFF TGTGCCAGTTTCGCGGCGAACACTGAAGCTTTCTTT
TRBJ2-1 TRBD2 few TRBV19 CASSTAHSGTNEQFF TGTGCCAGTAGTACCGCTCATAGCGGGACGAATGAGCAGTTCTTC
TRBJ2-7 . . TRBV7-2 CASSLVRGEYEQYF TGTGCCAGCAGCTTAGTCCGTGGAGAGTACGAGCAGTACTTC
TRBJ1-1 . many TRBV5-1 CASSFQVGVNTEAFF TGCGCCAGCAGCTTTCAGGTTGGGGTGAACACTGAAGCTTTCTTT
TRBJ1-2 TRBD1 many TRBV29-1 CSVPQDRGLSYTF TGCAGCGTTCCTCAAGACAGGGGGCTAAGCTACACCTTC